The T cell receptor (beta chain) described here comes from a study of tumor-infiltrating lymphocytes in primary liver carcinoma. Out of unsorted whole blood came the blood RNA, and germline DNA was extracted as well. In germline, CDR1 is ENHRY, CDR2 SYGVKD. The CDR3 contains 14 residues. With respect to this clonotype: Just one base apart from a much larger clone, this may be a read error.

With a constant-region primer, TCR beta cDNA was made from about 0.5 ug of total RNA. ARM-PCR was slightly modified, and three nested multiplex PCR rounds with it gave rise to the TCR beta libraries. Both of the initial two PCR rounds ran for nine to ten cycles and employed TRBV1-TRBV30 forward primers alongside a C-beta reverse primer. In TCRdb, the multiplex PCR reads were re-called with MiXCR into one record per CDR3 protein. In the table there are 150,000 to 200,000 distinct CDR3 sequences, 60% of which are singletons. The sequencing input was peripheral blood. This clonotype was sampled from a man aged 40-50 years with primary liver carcinoma and hepatitis B virus infection. This chain joins TRBV10-3 and TRBJ2-1, with 14 bases that match TRBD2. The CDR3 protein is CATGGLAGDYGQFF. The CDR3 DNA follows: TGTGCGACTGGGGGACTAGCGGGAGATTATGGGCAGTTCTTC.